The entry below describes one TCR beta chain. Its antigen is not known. This entry belongs to a study of cytomegalovirus exposure and HLA in healthy donors. Whole-study findings and limits: Follow-up analysis later connected one missense variant in DCLRE1C with trimming of TCR beta V- and J-genes. Reported findings show TCR beta sequences accurately forecast HLA-A and HLA-B alleles in most subjects.

The PCR employed 60 Vbeta primers together with 13 Jbeta primers. Profiling relied on immunoSEQ multiplex PCR, and the TCRdb table lists in-frame clones only, not all of them. The table has about 120,000 clones, roughly 68% seen once; the top ten hold 0.85% to 0.9%. The V gene end was trimmed by 5 bases and the J gene end by 8 bases; junction bases not matched to a gene: 11. Germline V lookup: CDR1 SGHAT, CDR2 FQDESV (reference sequence). The length of the CDR3 is 16 residues. The material sequenced was PBMCs. This sequence originates from a woman in her twenties or thirties in good health and CMV-seronegative. The chain recombines TRBV11-1 with TRBJ2-7; 14 bases fit TRBD2. CDR3 protein: CASSPRTSGGNRKQYF. CDR3 nucleotides: TGTGCCAGCAGCCCTCGGACTAGCGGGGGGAATAGGAAGCAGTACTTC. The full variable domain, in which reference TRBV11-1 and TRBJ2-7 provide the parts outside the CDR3, is EAEVAQSPRYKITEKSQAVAFWCDPISGHATLYWYRQILGQGPELLVQFQDESVVDDSQLPKDRFSAERLKGVDSTLKIQPAELGDSAMYLCASSPRTSGGNRKQYFGPGTRLTVT.